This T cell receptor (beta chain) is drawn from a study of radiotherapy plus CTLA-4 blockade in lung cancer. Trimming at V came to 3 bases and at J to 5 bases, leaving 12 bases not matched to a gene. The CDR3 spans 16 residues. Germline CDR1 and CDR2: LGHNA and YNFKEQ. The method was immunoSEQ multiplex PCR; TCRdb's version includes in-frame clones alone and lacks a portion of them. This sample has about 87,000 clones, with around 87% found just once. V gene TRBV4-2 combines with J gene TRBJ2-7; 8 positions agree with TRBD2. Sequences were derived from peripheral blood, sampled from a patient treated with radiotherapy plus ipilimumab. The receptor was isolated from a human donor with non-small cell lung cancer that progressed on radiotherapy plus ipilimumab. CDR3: CASSQEWTSTGHEQYF. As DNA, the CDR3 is TGTGCCAGCAGCCAGGAGTGGACTAGCACGGGGCACGAGCAGTACTTC.